The present entry profiles one T cell receptor beta chain with its context. The antigen it recognizes is unknown. Per-nucleotide qualities are absent, and no much larger clonotype sits a single base away. The cohort was made up of about 610 healthy bone marrow donors. At the time of sampling, all cohort members were nominally healthy, though unrecorded immune exposures were likely present. The donor was CMV seronegative and belonged to the group of 352 seronegative cohort members. Each donor provided a peripheral blood sample, and peripheral blood mononuclear cells were used for TCR beta sequencing. Genomic DNA extraction from the blood cell samples was performed with the Qiagen DNeasy Blood Extraction Kit. Preparation of the library involved the immunoSEQ multiplex PCR assay. A mixture of 60 forward primers for TCR Vbeta segments and 13 reverse primers for TCR Jbeta segments was used in the multiplex PCR. A multiplex PCR assay on genomic DNA amplified the CDR3 region of rearranged TCR beta genes. On the Illumina HiSeq System, the amplified TCR beta libraries were sequenced as 87-base-pair reads. The study's processing was this. In a later analysis, tens of millions of unique TCR beta chains were counted across the 500 to 700 repertoires, and around 10 million of these chains were shared by at least two donors. A nearest-neighbor algorithm error-corrected the raw reads and collapsed the reads into unique sequences, merging closely related sequences to remove PCR and sequencing errors. CDR3 sequences were aligned to IMGT reference sequences to assign V, D and J gene segments. Each retained sequence needed at least a six-nucleotide match to both a V gene segment and a J gene segment. Rearrangements were called productive when the CDR3 lacked stop codons and stayed in frame with V and J; all others were non-productive. Following IMGT convention, CDR3 was defined as the stretch from the second conserved V-encoded cysteine to the conserved J-encoded phenylalanine. The earlier analysis of 500 to 650 of the donors excluded any sequence lacking an unambiguous match to a single V gene segment. An earlier analysis of 450 to 650 of the donors called V segments functional above 56.7% productive rearrangements and segregating when the between-donor standard deviation exceeded 5%. A statistical classification framework was built to diagnose cytomegalovirus status from the catalog of TCR beta chain sequences. A later analysis assigned V and J genes by comparing TCR nucleotide sequences with IMGT/GENE-DB human TR gene sequences. In a later analysis, CDR3 sequences and most-parsimonious VDJ recombination scenarios were assigned using the TCRdist pipeline. A later analysis defined each TCR beta chain by its CDR3 amino acid sequence plus V-gene family, and excluded reads lacking a unique V-gene family. To address suspected cross-contamination and a sequencing artifact, a later analysis removed over 500 highly shared, low-generation-probability nucleotide sequences. In a later analysis, a clonal expansion index was calculated for each public chain from normalized within-repertoire ranks of inferred template counts. Generation probabilities in a later analysis came from a VDJ recombination model fitted to out-of-frame rearrangements, and those results were checked against IGoR. In a later analysis, TCR-TCR, TCR-HLA and TCR-CMV co-occurrence was scored with hypergeometric tests, and a repertoire-size bias correction was applied to TCR pairs. To estimate false discovery rates, a later analysis permuted the HLA or CMV assignments 20 times. A later analysis grouped co-occurring TCRs with DBSCAN, adding TCRdist sequence similarity when clustering within HLA-allele-positive subsets. Repertoires with fewer than 30,000 or more than 120,000 public chains, plus five repertoires with anomalous nucleotide sharing, were excluded from co-occurrence clustering. The table comes from immuneACCESS by way of TCRdb, which keeps in-frame sequences with V and J called. Part of the clones is missing from these tables; in studies checked, under half for an unresolved V gene and the rest for unknown reasons. That table is the source of V, J and clone size, and D and trimming were worked out from the DNA. For this sample there are under 150,000 clones; about four fifths appear just once. The ten largest clonotypes hold just under 2.5% of the sample.

The data stem from a study of cytomegalovirus exposure and HLA in healthy donors (dated by TCRdb to 2017 to 2019). For the study in its entirety: In an earlier analysis of under 750 of the donors, about 260 Gb of sequence data and roughly 100 million unique TCR beta sequences from 180 million or so T cells were reported. An early release covering over 500 HLA-typed donors comprised approximately 300 gigabases of sequencing data and tens of millions of unique TCR sequences. Among the roughly 400 genotyped donors, approximately 77% belonged to the genetic ancestry cluster associated with self-reported Caucasian donors. The study aimed to test whether cataloging public T cell receptors could reveal signatures of past pathogen exposure. Using immunosequencing, the study profiled T cell repertoires from 550 to 750 subjects and related those repertoires to cytomegalovirus serostatus. Along with the roughly 670-subject first cohort, a separate validation cohort of 120 different subjects was used. To predict cytomegalovirus infection status, the study combined high-throughput TCR immunosequencing, statistical association of individual TCRs with disease status, and machine learning. To study patterns of TCR occurrence, a later analysis re-analyzed previously published TCR beta repertoires from several hundred donors and added high-resolution HLA genotyping. Rather than drawing on any new phenotypic data, the later analysis identified candidate immune exposures from TCR beta sequences and the way those sequences occurred across donors. An earlier analysis of around 640 of the donors used high-throughput TCR beta sequencing to judge whether each TCR beta V gene segment behaved as functional or pseudogenic. Donor age, sex, ethnicity and CMV serostatus were compiled alongside the repertoire data. A later genetic analysis took genome-wide SNP genotypes for about three fifths of the 666 donors and used that subset as a discovery cohort. Every repertoire in the discovery cohort had been generated on one and the same sequencing platform. Class I and class II HLA loci were covered by the typing at four-digit resolution. Typing coverage varied by locus: roughly 629-640 donors for A, B, C, DRB1 and DQB1; roughly 560 for DQA1; around 610 for DPA1; about 450 for DPB1. Roughly 5 DR-DQ haplotypes were treated as single units for association and clustering because of strong linkage in the cohort. Among about 370 genotyped donors of the cohort, an average of roughly 230,000 unique TCR beta nucleotide sequences was sequenced per donor, of which about 18% were non-productive.

Here is what the overall study found, with its caveats: Because some donors lacked HLA typing at each locus, the association tests relied only on the typed subset. Linkage disequilibrium might explain the correlated functional status among segregating V segments, but an unknown experimental factor could not be ruled out. In a later analysis, HLA-associated TCR beta chains showed more clonal expansion and lower generation probabilities than non-associated chains that were equally common. In vitro tests confirmed that three of the cytomegalovirus-associated TCR beta chains recognize cytomegalovirus antigens. The classifier was reported to diagnose cytomegalovirus status with high specificity and sensitivity in both the original cohort and the validation cohort. It was suggested by the authors that the approach could potentially be generalized to other disease states and immunological phenotypes. Because counts were too low, fewer than 20 rarely observed V segments, including chromosome 9 orphons, were excluded from the earlier analysis of under 650 of the donors. According to a later analysis, parvovirus B19, influenza, CMV and Epstein-Barr virus appeared linked to several top co-occurrence clusters. Broadly in line with IMGT annotations, most TCR beta V segments showed up in productive rearrangements about 90% or about 30% of the time in an earlier analysis of 450 to 600 of the donors. Across donors, most TCR sequences were observed very rarely, whereas some public TCRs were present in many individuals. In a later analysis, TCR association rates were found to vary across HLA loci, with the most associated TCRs seen for DRB1 alleles and the fewest for HLA-C alleles. In this cohort, only TCR beta chains were sequenced, and detectable features were limited by the absence of alpha or paired-chain data. Because the 87-base-pair reads could not distinguish some IMGT-functional V segments, including TRBV6-2 and TRBV6-3, those segments were excluded. V-gene and J-gene trimming of TCR beta chains was associated with a missense DCLRE1C variant in a later genetic analysis, and the association was replicated in an independent cohort. A further reported finding was that TCR beta sequences accurately predicted the HLA-A and HLA-B alleles for most subjects in the first cohort. Strong co-occurrence of HLA alleles, especially DR and DQ, made assigning TCR associations to individual alleles difficult. The study gave a list of 150 to 200 TCR beta chains associated with cytomegalovirus. A group of highly shared sequence variants was considered likely to be a technical artifact of the sequencing pipeline. According to a later analysis, most CMV-associated TCR beta chains appeared to be HLA-restricted, and the HLA associations seemed to be driven largely by CMV exposure. The presence/absence analyses assumed that sequencing depth was roughly uniform across donors, and that assumption may not be true. At a false discovery rate of 0.05, a later analysis linked 16,951 TCR beta sequences to specific HLA alleles. According to a later genetic analysis, donors in an Asian-associated ancestry cluster had fewer N-insertions in productive TCRs than the approximately 630-donor mean. CMV serostatus was the only immune exposure information available for the cohort.

CDR3 length: 16 amino acids, cysteine to phenylalanine. Just the 48-base CDR3 DNA is kept, in frame starting at base 1. After removal of 0 bases from V and 1 base from J, the junction retains 1 base not matched to a gene. The germline V gene gives CDR1 as MRHNA and CDR2 as SNTAGT. Material for sequencing was PBMCs. The chain is assembled from TRBV6-4 and TRBJ2-3, and TRBD2 aligns with 10 junction nucleotides. This clonotype originated in a woman under 30 in good health and CMV-seronegative. The CDR3 amino acid sequence is: CASSDSGTSGTDTQYF. The nucleotide sequence is TGTGCCAGCAGTGACTCCGGGACTAGCGGCACAGATACGCAGTATTTT.